Listed below are T cell receptor beta chains from one sample, sequenced in a study of breast tumors, draining lymph nodes, adjacent tissues. Each CDR3 protein gets one entry after TCRdb re-called the multiplex PCR reads with MiXCR. This sample carries about 200,000 distinct CDR3 sequences, 31% of them seen once, and the ten largest clones take 4% to 5.5%. Source material: axillary lymph node tissue. Receptors originate from a female donor with breast cancer. Some clones in this sample may be carry-over from other donors' samples. CDR3s include the opening cysteine and the closing phenylalanine or tryptophan. Each record gives: J gene, CDR3 length, V gene, clone size, CDR3 protein. Expanded clones are given a class, and other clones once, few, many or no size at all.

>TRBJ2-1|15|TRBV6-6|many
CASRSLAGDYNEQFF
>TRBJ2-2|15|TRBV20-1|many
CSASSRDRVTGELFF
>TRBJ2-7|14|TRBV30|many
CACGTSGGTDEQYF
>TRBJ2-2|16|TRBV18|.
CASSPPSRPNTGELFF
>TRBJ2-4|13|TRBV3-1|.
CASSQVVKNIQYF
>TRBJ2-3|15|TRBV11-2|many
CASSLGSYSTDTQYF
>TRBJ2-7|17|TRBV9|many
CASSVGVSEGAGYEQYF
>TRBJ1-6|14|TRBV6-1|many
CASTPRFGWSPLHF
>TRBJ1-1|13|TRBV7-2|.
CASGISGNTEAFF
>TRBJ1-6|13|TRBV9|many
CASRDSYNSPLHF
>TRBJ1-1|14|TRBV14|.
CASSQTVEGTEAFF
>TRBJ2-1|17|TRBV5-1|many
CASSKPGLAGGYNEQFF
>TRBJ2-1|15|TRBV7-3|.
CASTREAGGPYEQFF
>TRBJ2-1|15|TRBV2|many
CASSEDGGPNNEQFF
>TRBJ2-5|15|TRBV28|few
CASSLPSEGWETQYF
>TRBJ2-7|13|TRBV30|many
CAWRRTGTYEQYF
>TRBJ2-1|16|TRBV15|.
CATSRDRGTGYNEQFF
>TRBJ1-4|16|TRBV6-5|few
CASSHSYNPTNEKLFF
>TRBJ1-5|15|TRBV7-2|many
CASSLRSGDNQPQHF
>TRBJ2-1|14|TRBV29-1|once
CSVDRDYGYNEQFF
>TRBJ1-6|12|TRBV15|.
CATRDRRSPLHF
>TRBJ2-2|15|TRBV5-4|.
CASKPGGRTQGELFF
>TRBJ2-5|13|TRBV29-1|many
CSVEVGRGETQYF
>TRBJ2-3|14|TRBV19|many
CASGAGGSTDTQYF
>TRBJ2-3|16|TRBV20-1|many
CSAPLGGGAGADTQYF
>TRBJ1-2|13|TRBV6-5|many
CASSYRQGYGYTF
>TRBJ2-6|15|TRBV20-1|many
CSARVLGAGANVLTF
>TRBJ2-1|13|TRBV20-1|many
CSARGGGSNEQFF
>TRBJ2-7|17|TRBV20-1|few
CSARGTSGRESSYEQYF
>TRBJ2-3|14|TRBV20-1|.
CSASGGSPTATQYF
>TRBJ1-5|15|TRBV5-8|many
CASSLFRVSNQPQHF